Below are 24 T cell receptor beta chains sequenced from a single sample in a study of T cell responses to AZD1222 COVID-19 vaccine. Profiling relied on immunoSEQ multiplex PCR, and the TCRdb table lists in-frame clones only, not all of them. This table holds roughly 180,000 clones, around nine tenths found once. The starting material was peripheral blood, obtained on day 0 of AZD1222 vaccination. These receptors all come from an adult in good health.

A few counts support this clone. The V and J genes are TRBV12-3 or TRBV12-4 and TRBJ1-5; D is possibly TRBD1 (6 bases). CDR3 length equals 13 residues. V lost 6 bases to trimming and J lost 10 bases, with 16 bases between them. CDR3 protein: CASRTGTGSPQHF. CDR3 bases: TGTGCCAGCAGAACAGGGACCGGCAGTCCCCAGCATTTT.

This clone was seen only once. The V gene is TRBV9, the J gene TRBJ2-3; TRBD2 aligns across 13 bases. Germline trimming cut 2 bases from V and 5 bases from J; bases unmatched to any gene: 8. Per the germline V gene, CDR1 is SGDLS and CDR2 is YYNGEE. CDR3 length equals 17 residues. CDR3 bases: TGTGCCAGCAGCGTCACTAGCGGGGGGGCCAGGGGAGATACGCAGTATTTT. It codes for CASSVTSGGARGDTQYF. Variable domain in full (rest from reference TRBV9 and TRBJ2-3): DSGVTQTPKHLITATGQRVTLRCSPRSGDLSVYWYQQSLDQGLQFLIQYYNGEERAKGNILERFSAQQFPDLHSELNLSSLELGDSALYFCASSVTSGGARGDTQYFGPGTRLTVL.

This sequence joins TRBV7-6 and TRBJ2-1, with 12 bases identical to TRBD2. Trimming cost V 5 bases and J 8 bases; bases outside gene matches: 7. Germline values: CDR1 SGHVS, CDR2 FNYEAQ. This CDR3 comprises 15 residues. The CDR3 protein is CASSPTSGGDDEQFF. The CDR3 DNA sequence: TGTGCCAGCAGCCCGACTAGCGGGGGTGATGATGAGCAGTTCTTC.

The count of this clone is one. This rearrangement joins TRBV19 to TRBJ2-6; possibly TRBD1 for D (6 bases). CDR1 LNHDA and CDR2 SQIVND come from the germline V gene (reference sequence). There are 15 residues in the CDR3. V was pared by 4 bases and J by 4 bases, with 11 bases between. The CDR3 loop is CASSSRGPGANVLTF. The CDR3 bases are TGTGCCAGTAGTAGCAGGGGTCCCGGGGCCAACGTCCTGACTTTC.

The chain joins TRBV4-2 to TRBJ1-1, with D uncertain. Trimming removed 2 bases from V and 1 base from J, with 8 bases in between. CDR3 length: 14 residues. Germline V lookup: CDR1 LGHNA, CDR2 YNFKEQ. CDR3 sequence reads: CASSQSAANTEAFF. For the CDR3, the DNA is TGTGCCAGCAGCCAATCCGCGGCGAACACTGAAGCTTTCTTT.

The chain recombines TRBV6-2 or TRBV6-3 with TRBJ1-2; possibly TRBD1 for D (5 bases). With 1 base removed from V and 8 bases from J, the gap between germline ends came to 8 bases. Germline V gives CDR1 MNHEY, CDR2 SVGEGT. The CDR3 totals 12 residues. The CDR3, as DNA: TGTGCCAGCAGTTACTACGAGGGGGGCTACACCTTC. Translating gives CASSYYEGGYTF.

V is TRBV2 and J is TRBJ2-1; D is perhaps TRBD1 (6 bases). From germline, CDR1 is SNHLY and CDR2 FYNNEI. V shed 5 bases and J shed 0 bases, with 11 bases lying between them. The CDR3 loop spans 15 amino acids. The CDR3 here is CASSPGDTSYNEQFF. The CDR3 DNA reads TGTGCCAGCAGTCCAGGGGATACCTCCTACAATGAGCAGTTCTTC.

The chain links TRBV29-1 to TRBJ1-1; tentatively, D is TRBD1 (6 bases). CDR1 SQVTM and CDR2 ANQGSEA come from the germline V gene. CDR3 size: 11 residues. Between the trimmed V and J ends, which lost 7 bases and 3 bases, there was a span of 9 bases. CDR3 sequence: CSARGYTEAFF. The CDR3 DNA follows: TGCAGCGCAAGGGGGTACACTGAAGCTTTCTTT.

The genes are TRBV29-1 and TRBJ2-1; 7 positions agree with TRBD1. Germline V lookup: CDR1 SQVTM, CDR2 ANQGSEA. This CDR3 contains 14 residues. J lost 7 bases, V lost 0 bases, and 6 bases had no gene match. The CDR3: CSVEDRHRGNEQFF. DNA for the CDR3: TGCAGCGTTGAAGATCGGCACAGGGGAAATGAGCAGTTCTTC.

This clone has just one count. This chain connects TRBV5-1 to TRBJ1-5; 10 bases fit TRBD1. From germline, CDR1 is SGHRS and CDR2 YFSETQ. This CDR3 has 15 amino acids. The V gene end was trimmed by 0 bases and the J gene end by 5 bases; junction bases not matched to a gene: 2. For the CDR3, the DNA is TGCGCCAGCAGCTTGGACGGGACAGGGGATCAGCCCCAGCATTTT. Translating it yields CASSLDGTGDQPQHF.

This clone was seen a single time. The chain combines TRBV6-6 with TRBJ1-2; TRBD1 might be the D (6 bases). Germline assignment: CDR1 MNHNY and CDR2 SVGAGI (reference sequence). V was shortened by 10 bases and J by 4 bases, with 19 bases between the two germline ends. There are 14 residues in the CDR3. This chain's CDR3 is CATFLGGFGYGYTF. The CDR3 bases are TGTGCCACTTTCTTAGGGGGGTTTGGCTATGGCTACACCTTC.

The chain recombines TRBV7-9 with TRBJ1-5; no reliable D call. The length of the CDR3 is 10 residues. Germline-derived CDR1 and CDR2 are SEHNR and FQNEAQ (reference sequence). Trimming cost V 10 bases and J 4 bases, with 5 bases left between them. CDR3 sequence: CAISNQPQHF. The CDR3 coding sequence is TGTGCCATCTCAAATCAGCCCCAGCATTTT.

CDR3 coding DNA: TGTGCCAGAGGAAACACCATATATTTT. It yields the protein CARGNTIYF. The chain combines TRBV19 with TRBJ1-3; D is unclear. V lost 9 bases to trimming and J lost 4 bases, with 1 base between them. CDR3 size: 9 residues. Per germline, CDR1 LNHDA and CDR2 SQIVND (reference sequence).

The chain employs TRBV5-1 and TRBJ2-3, with TRBD1 identical over 12 bases. The CDR3 consists of 16 residues. V shed 2 bases and J 6 bases; nucleotides not matched to a gene: 7. Per germline, CDR1 SGHRS and CDR2 YFSETQ. The CDR3 DNA sequence: TGCGCCAGCAGCTTAACCGGGACAGGGGGCAGTGATACGCAGTATTTT. This gives the protein CASSLTGTGGSDTQYF.

This chain connects TRBV30 to TRBJ1-5; 8 nucleotides match TRBD1. Looked up from germline, CDR1 is GTSNPN and CDR2 is SVGIG (reference sequence). Trimming took 3 bases from V and 0 from J; bases not matched to a gene: 4. This CDR3 region has 15 residues. The CDR3: CAWSRTGSSNQPQHF. The CDR3 DNA is TGTGCCTGGAGCAGGACAGGGTCTAGCAATCAGCCCCAGCATTTT. The variable domain in full, completed from reference TRBV30 and TRBJ1-5, reads SQTIHQWPATLVQPVGSPLSLECTVEGTSNPNLYWYRQAAGRGLQLLFYSVGIGQISSEVPQNLSASRPQDRQFILSSKKLLLSDSGFYLCAWSRTGSSNQPQHFGDGTRLSIL.

This chain uses TRBV3-1 (or the pseudogene TRBV3-2) with TRBJ2-5; D could derive from TRBD1 or TRBD2 (5 bases each). The length of the CDR3 is 15 residues. The germline V and J ends were trimmed by 0 bases and 5 bases, with 13 bases remaining between them. The germline V gene has CDR1 LGHDT and CDR2 YNNKEL (reference sequence). The CDR3, as DNA: TGTGCCAGCAGCCAAGATGAGGGGCACGGGGAGACCCAGTACTTC. It codes for CASSQDEGHGETQYF.

This chain links TRBV7-2 with TRBJ1-6; the match to TRBD1 covers 7 bases. The CDR3 consists of 15 residues. Per germline, CDR1 SGHTA and CDR2 FQGNSA. Unmatched junction bases numbered 7, after V lost 1 base and J lost 10 bases. The DNA for the CDR3 is TGTGCCAGCAGCTTAGAGGGGGACAGAAGATCACCCCTCCACTTT. Protein: CASSLEGDRRSPLHF.

The table lists this clone with a few counts. The V and J genes are TRBV20-1 and TRBJ1-1; D remains ambiguous. The CDR3 loop spans 11 amino acids. Germline lookup yields CDR1 DFQATT and CDR2 SNEGSKA (reference sequence). Trimming took off 4 bases at V and 14 bases at J, with 17 bases between the two ends. The CDR3 coding sequence is TGCAGTGCTACCAACTCAGGACGGGAGTTCTTT. Protein: CSATNSGREFF.

The V call is TRBV4-3, the J call TRBJ1-6; D perhaps matches TRBD1 (6 bases). The ends were cut back, 4 bases at V and 5 bases at J, with 12 bases in the middle. This CDR3 region has 15 residues. CDR1 LGHNA and CDR2 YSLEER come from the germline V gene. Here the CDR3 DNA reads TGCGCCAGCAGCCTCGGGACAACGGATAATTCACCCCTCCACTTT. Its translation: CASSLGTTDNSPLHF.

V usage is TRBV15 and J usage is TRBJ2-5; TRBD1 aligns across 9 bases. V shed 10 bases and J 5 bases; nucleotides not matched to a gene: 11. CDR1 and CDR2 (germline): LNHNV, YYDKDF (reference sequence). The CDR3 is made up of 14 amino acids. CDR3 sequence: CAIATGQGWETQYF. Here the CDR3 DNA reads TGTGCCATCGCGACGGGACAGGGATGGGAGACCCAGTACTTC.

The V and J genes are TRBV9 and TRBJ2-1; D is uncertain. There are 14 residues in the CDR3. Per germline, CDR1 SGDLS and CDR2 YYNGEE. Trimming removed 3 bases from V and 6 bases from J, with 13 bases in between. The CDR3 protein is CASSAQTLVNEQFF. In nucleotides, the CDR3 is TGTGCCAGCAGCGCCCAGACGCTAGTCAATGAGCAGTTCTTC.

This clone was observed once. J is TRBJ1-6 and V is TRBV13; 9 bases agree with TRBD1. This CDR3 has 14 residues. J was trimmed by 8 bases and V by 5 bases; bases with no gene match: 4. Germline V gene sequence: CDR1 PRHDT, CDR2 FYEKMQ (reference sequence). The CDR3 sequence is CASSVGQGHSPLHF. For the CDR3, the DNA is TGTGCCAGCAGCGTGGGACAGGGACATTCACCCCTCCACTTT. Filled out from reference TRBV13 and TRBJ1-6, the complete variable domain reads AAGVIQSPRHLIKEKRETATLKCYPIPRHDTVYWYQQGPGQDPQFLISFYEKMQSDKGSIPDRFSAQQFSDYHSELNMSSLELGDSALYFCASSVGQGHSPLHFGNGTRLTVT.

The chain employs TRBV6-6 and TRBJ1-2; 12 bases align to TRBD1. The CDR3 length is 16 residues. V shed 4 bases, J shed 6 bases, and the junction held 9 bases outside the gene matches. Per the germline V gene, CDR1 is MNHNY and CDR2 is SVGAGI (reference sequence). CDR3 amino acids: CASSSGTGGEENGYTF. CDR3 sequence (DNA): TGTGCCAGCAGTTCCGGGACAGGGGGCGAGGAAAATGGCTACACCTTC.

The chain combines TRBV5-1 with TRBJ2-1; 11 nucleotides align to TRBD2. The trim removed 4 bases at V and 4 bases at J, leaving 7 bases unmatched. Germline CDR1 is SGHRS and CDR2 is YFSETQ. The CDR3 sequence is 16 residues long. CDR3 sequence (DNA): TGCGCCAGCAGCGTAGGGGGGACTAGCGGATACAATGAGCAGTTCTTC. It codes for CASSVGGTSGYNEQFF.